The 11 T cell receptor beta chains below all came from one sample that was sequenced in a study of blood T cell repertoires in COVID-19. Sequenced by immunoSEQ multiplex PCR; TCRdb stores in-frame clones only, minus some. Counted here are some 130,000 clones, approximately 89% occurring once; the ten biggest clones make up over 9%. The sample was peripheral blood. Source of these receptors: a middle-aged man with acute or convalescent COVID-19.

CDR3 in DNA: TGCGCCAGCACACAGGGAGTAACAGATACGCAGTATTTT. The encoded protein is CASTQGVTDTQYF. This chain joins TRBV5-1 and TRBJ2-3; a weak D match, TRBD1 (6 bases). Germline lookup yields CDR1 SGHRS and CDR2 YFSETQ. V lost 6 bases to trimming and J lost 3 bases, with 11 bases between them. The length of the CDR3 is 13 residues.

The chain is built from TRBV6-6 and TRBJ2-7; TRBD2 agrees at 9 bases. The CDR3 sequence is 14 residues long. From germline, CDR1 is MNHNY and CDR2 SVGAGI (reference sequence). The ends lost 5 bases at V and 1 base at J; junction bases unmatched: 3. For the CDR3, the DNA is TGTGCCAGCAGTCCGACTAGCGGATCCTACGAGCAGTACTTC. Amino acids: CASSPTSGSYEQYF.

This clone occurred a few times. The gene calls are TRBV4-1 and TRBJ1-1; D perhaps matches TRBD1 (5 bases). Germline-derived CDR1 and CDR2 are MGHRA and YSYEKL. The V end lost 1 base, the J end lost 4 bases, and 13 bases lay between the germline ends. The CDR3 runs 15 residues. The CDR3 is CASSQVGGGGTEAFF. The DNA of the CDR3 is TGCGCCAGCAGCCAAGTTGGTGGGGGAGGCACTGAAGCTTTCTTT.

The J gene is TRBJ1-4, the V gene TRBV5-4, with TRBD1 matching over 8 bases. With 0 bases clipped from V and 8 bases from J, the junction kept 9 bases outside the gene matches. CDR3 length equals 16 residues. Germline V lookup: CDR1 SGHNT, CDR2 YYREEE (reference sequence). CDR3 amino acids: CASSLGLDRDGEKLFF. CDR3 DNA sequence: TGTGCCAGCAGCTTGGGCCTGGACAGGGATGGAGAAAAACTGTTTTTT.

The genes are TRBV5-1 and TRBJ2-1, with no clear D. Germline V gives CDR1 SGHRS, CDR2 YFSETQ. Trimming cost V 2 bases and J 6 bases, with 12 bases left between them. The CDR3 has 14 amino acids. CDR3 bases: TGCGCCAGCAGCTTAAGTCTACGGGTCAATGAGCAGTTCTTC. Protein: CASSLSLRVNEQFF.

This clone was detected only once. The chain is built from TRBV3-1 (or the pseudogene TRBV3-2) and TRBJ2-7; D might be TRBD2 (5 bases). Germline assignment: CDR1 LGHDT and CDR2 YNNKEL (reference sequence). The CDR3 loop spans 14 amino acids. Trimming pared 0 bases from V and 1 base from J, leaving 7 bases between. The CDR3 DNA sequence: TGTGCCAGCAGCCAAGAAAGGACTTCCTACGAGCAGTACTTC. This encodes CASSQERTSYEQYF.

The table lists this clone with a few counts. The rearrangement links TRBV7-2 to TRBJ2-7; a possible D gene is TRBD2 (5 bases). Germline V gene sequence: CDR1 SGHTA, CDR2 FQGNSA. V was shortened by 1 base and J by 4 bases, with 11 bases between the two germline ends. This CDR3 is 14 amino acids long. The CDR3 sequence: CASSLVVRTYEQYF. The CDR3 DNA follows: TGTGCCAGCAGCTTAGTTGTCCGGACTTACGAGCAGTACTTC.

V usage is TRBV4-1 and J usage is TRBJ2-7, with TRBD2 matching over 11 bases. This CDR3 is built from 15 residues. CDR1 MGHRA and CDR2 YSYEKL come from the germline V gene. V trimming: 4 bases; J trimming: 4 bases; junction bases outside the gene matches: 6. The CDR3: CASSLLAGGRYEQYF. The CDR3 nucleotides read TGCGCCAGCAGCCTTCTAGCGGGAGGCAGATACGAGCAGTACTTC.

The chain couples TRBV7-9 to TRBJ1-1; 8 bases fit TRBD1. Germline V CDR1 and CDR2: SEHNR, FQNEAQ (reference sequence). The CDR3 covers 15 residues. The junction had 9 bases not matched to a gene; V was cut back by 5 bases and J by 4 bases. The CDR3 region has the DNA TGTGCCAGCAGCCTATTCAGGGGGCGCGGCACTGAAGCTTTCTTT. Amino acids: CASSLFRGRGTEAFF.

V and J are TRBV5-4 and TRBJ1-1; 9 nucleotides match TRBD1. This CDR3 has 14 amino acids. The trim removed 3 bases at V and 8 bases at J, leaving 8 bases unmatched. Germline CDR1 and CDR2: SGHNT and YYREEE (reference sequence). For the CDR3, the DNA is TGTGCCAGCAGCTCGAGACTAACAGGGGGCGAAGCTTTCTTT. Protein product: CASSSRLTGGEAFF. Complete variable domain (other parts from reference TRBV5-4 and TRBJ1-1): ETGVTQSPTHLIKTRGQQVTLRCSSQSGHNTVSWYQQALGQGPQFIFQYYREEENGRGNFPPRFSGLQFPNYSSELNVNALELDDSALYLCASSSRLTGGEAFFGQGTRLTVV.

V usage is TRBV6-5 and J usage is TRBJ1-6; 8 bases fit TRBD1. CDR3 length: 14 residues. V shed 7 bases and J 9 bases; nucleotides not matched to a gene: 8. CDR1 is MNHEY and CDR2 is SVGAGI in the germline V gene. Written as DNA, the CDR3 is TGTGCCAGCAATCGACAGGGGTCGGGTTCACCCCTCCACTTT. Amino acid sequence: CASNRQGSGSPLHF.